These 10 T cell receptor beta chains were all obtained from the same sample, sequenced in a study of coeliac disease. The repertoire was sequenced with immunoSEQ multiplex PCR; TCRdb's copy has only in-frame clones and lacks some. The sample carries 3,000 to 3,500 clones, about three fifths recorded once. What was sequenced was lymphocytes from the gut lamina propria. These receptors were collected from a woman aged 45 to 65 without celiac disease.

J is TRBJ2-2 and V is TRBV27, with 7 positions matching TRBD2. The junction had 4 bases not matched to a gene; V was cut back by 0 bases and J by 3 bases. The CDR3 is 16 residues long. The germline V gene encodes CDR1 MNHEY and CDR2 SMNVEV (reference sequence). The CDR3 region is CASSLSGGRYTGELFF. The CDR3 region has the DNA TGTGCCAGCAGTTTATCGGGGGGGAGGTACACCGGGGAGCTGTTTTTT.

The J gene is TRBJ2-2, the V gene TRBV4-2; 9 bases are shared with TRBD2. The CDR3 runs to 16 residues. The germline CDR1 and CDR2 sequences are LGHNA and YNFKEQ. Unmatched junction bases numbered 5, after V lost 0 bases and J lost 6 bases. The CDR3 here is CASSQEQRGDSGELFF. CDR3 nucleotides: TGTGCCAGCAGCCAAGAACAGCGGGGGGATTCCGGGGAGCTGTTTTTT.

The rearrangement uses TRBV19 and TRBJ2-1; 10 bases align to TRBD1. CDR1 is LNHDA and CDR2 is SQIVND in the germline V gene (reference sequence). V gave up 5 bases and J gave up 6 bases; unmatched junction bases: 7. The CDR3 has 15 amino acids. CDR3 DNA sequence: TGTGCCAGTAGTTCCTTGGGACAGGGGAGCAATGAGCAGTTCTTC. It codes for CASSSLGQGSNEQFF.

This CDR3 reads CASRTATTGELFF. The CDR3 DNA is TGTGCCAGCCGGACAGCGACCACCGGGGAGCTGTTTTTT. The chain recombines TRBV2 with TRBJ2-2, with D tentatively TRBD1 (6 bases). Trimming took off 8 bases at V and 4 bases at J, with 11 bases between the two ends. The CDR3 totals 13 residues. Looked up from germline, CDR1 is SNHLY and CDR2 is FYNNEI.

A few counts support this clone. This chain's CDR3 is CASSTTGRSYEQYF. For the CDR3, the DNA is TGTGCCAGTAGTACGACAGGGCGATCCTACGAGCAGTACTTC. The rearrangement links TRBV19 to TRBJ2-7; TRBD1 agrees at 7 bases. This CDR3 is 14 amino acids long. Germline values: CDR1 LNHDA, CDR2 SQIVND (reference sequence). After removal of 4 bases from V and 1 base from J, the junction contained 4 bases not matched to a gene.

The chain uses TRBV25-1 and TRBJ2-1, with 12 nucleotides matching TRBD2. The CDR3 sequence is 18 residues long. V lost 1 base and J lost 9; bases outside the gene matches: 13. Germline loops: CDR1 MGHDK, CDR2 SYGVNS. The CDR3 sequence: CASSESVSWTSGIGEQFF. Here the CDR3 DNA reads TGTGCCAGCAGTGAATCCGTGTCTTGGACTAGCGGGATAGGTGAGCAGTTCTTC.

The rearrangement links TRBV7-9 to TRBJ1-5, with a weak D call TRBD1 (5 bases). V lost 0 bases and J lost 4, with 10 bases in between. This CDR3 has 15 amino acids. The germline V gene has CDR1 SEHNR and CDR2 FQNEAQ (reference sequence). CDR3 loop: CASSLAVQGNQPQHF. CDR3 nucleotides: TGTGCCAGCAGCTTAGCGGTTCAGGGAAATCAGCCCCAGCATTTT.

This clone rates as large. V usage is TRBV6-5 and J usage is TRBJ2-5; TRBD2 matches at 12 bases. J was trimmed by 8 bases and V by 2 bases; bases with no gene match: 6. In germline, CDR1 is MNHEY, CDR2 SVGAGI. The length of the CDR3 is 15 residues. Written as DNA, the CDR3 is TGTGCCAGCAGTTACACTAGCGGGGGGTCTGCAACCCAGTACTTC. It specifies CASSYTSGGSATQYF.

The chain couples TRBV2 to TRBJ1-2; D remains ambiguous. V dropped 7 bases and J dropped 4 bases, with 10 bases sitting between them. The CDR3 extends over 12 amino acids. Germline V gives CDR1 SNHLY, CDR2 FYNNEI. CDR3 in amino acids: CASKVRVYGYTF. The CDR3, as DNA: TGTGCCAGCAAGGTCCGGGTCTATGGCTACACCTTC.

The rearrangement links TRBV11-2 to TRBJ2-5; tentatively, D is TRBD2 (5 bases). Germline assignment: CDR1 SGHAT and CDR2 FQNNGV. Trimming shortened V by 5 bases and J by 4 bases, and 11 bases separated the two germline ends. The CDR3 consists of 13 residues. This CDR3 is CASSPARGETQYF. CDR3 bases: TGTGCCAGCAGCCCGGCACGGGGAGAGACCCAGTACTTC.